This T cell receptor (beta chain) was sequenced during a study of cytomegalovirus exposure and HLA in healthy donors. This PCR relied on a set of 60 Vbeta primers and 13 Jbeta primers. Data came from immunoSEQ multiplex PCR; TCRdb stores just in-frame clones and leaves some out. The sample records over 200,000 clones, 70% to 85% being singletons. A word on this clone: Its specificity is unknown.

Study observations and caveats: A previous analysis found most TCR beta V segments productive roughly 90% or roughly 30% of the time.

Germline V gene lookup returns CDR1 GTSNPN and CDR2 SVGIG (reference sequence). This CDR3 is 12 amino acids long. The V and J ends lost 4 bases and 8 bases respectively, with 14 bases between them. The TCR sequence derives from a woman aged 40 to 55 in good health and CMV-seronegative. Sequenced input: PBMCs. The gene calls are TRBV30 and TRBJ1-1; D is ambiguous. The CDR3 nucleotides are TGTGCCTGGATGAACCTCGGTAAAGAAGCTTTCTTT. Its translation is CAWMNLGKEAFF. The complete variable domain, with remaining parts taken from reference TRBV30 and TRBJ1-1, reads SQTIHQWPATLVQPVGSPLSLECTVEGTSNPNLYWYRQAAGRGLQLLFYSVGIGQISSEVPQNLSASRPQDRQFILSSKKLLLSDSGFYLCAWMNLGKEAFFGQGTRLTVV.